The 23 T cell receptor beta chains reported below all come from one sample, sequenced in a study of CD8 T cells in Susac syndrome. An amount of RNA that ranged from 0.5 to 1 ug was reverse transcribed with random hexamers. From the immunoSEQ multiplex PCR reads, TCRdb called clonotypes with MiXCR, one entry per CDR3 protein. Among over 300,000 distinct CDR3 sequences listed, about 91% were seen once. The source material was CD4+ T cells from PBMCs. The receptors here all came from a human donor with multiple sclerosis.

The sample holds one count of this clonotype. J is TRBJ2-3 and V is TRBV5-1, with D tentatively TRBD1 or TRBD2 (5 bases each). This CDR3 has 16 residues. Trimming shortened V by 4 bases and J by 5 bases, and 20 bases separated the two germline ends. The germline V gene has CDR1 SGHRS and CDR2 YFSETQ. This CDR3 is CASSRDGPLRGDTQYF. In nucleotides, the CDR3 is TGCGCCAGCAGCAGGGACGGACCACTCCGCGGAGATACGCAGTATTTT.

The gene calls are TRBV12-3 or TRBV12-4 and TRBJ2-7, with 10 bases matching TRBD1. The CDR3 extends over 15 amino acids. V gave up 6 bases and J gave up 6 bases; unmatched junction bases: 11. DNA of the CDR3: TGTGCCAGCAGCCCGAGGACAGGGGGGATGGGCGAGCAGTACTTC. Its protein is CASSPRTGGMGEQYF.

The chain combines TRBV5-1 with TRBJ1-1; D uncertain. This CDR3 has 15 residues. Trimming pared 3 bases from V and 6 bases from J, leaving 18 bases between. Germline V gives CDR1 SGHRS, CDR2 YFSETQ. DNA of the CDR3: TGCGCCAGCAGCTACCGGGAGCTGGGGATCGCTGAAGCTTTCTTT. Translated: CASSYRELGIAEAFF.

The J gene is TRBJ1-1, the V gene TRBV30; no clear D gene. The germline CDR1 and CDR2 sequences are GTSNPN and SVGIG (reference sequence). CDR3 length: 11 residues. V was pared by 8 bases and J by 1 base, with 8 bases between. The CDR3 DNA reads TGTGCCCTCGAGGCGAACACTGAAGCTTTCTTT. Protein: CALEANTEAFF.

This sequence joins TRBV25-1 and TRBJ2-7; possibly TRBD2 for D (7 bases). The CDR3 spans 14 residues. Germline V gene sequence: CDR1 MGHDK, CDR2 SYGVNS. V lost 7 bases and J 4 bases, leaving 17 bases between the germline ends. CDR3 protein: CASTKGGTPYEQYF. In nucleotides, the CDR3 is TGTGCCAGCACCAAGGGGGGGACTCCTTACGAGCAGTACTTC.

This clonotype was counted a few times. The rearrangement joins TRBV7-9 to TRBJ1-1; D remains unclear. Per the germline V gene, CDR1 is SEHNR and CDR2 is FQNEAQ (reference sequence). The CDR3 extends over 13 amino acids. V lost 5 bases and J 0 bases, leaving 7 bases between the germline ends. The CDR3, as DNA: TGTGCCAGCAGCCCCGCCTTGAACACTGAAGCTTTCTTT. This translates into CASSPALNTEAFF. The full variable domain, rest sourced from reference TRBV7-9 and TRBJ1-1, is DTGVSQNPRHKITKRGQNVTFRCDPISEHNRLYWYRQTLGQGPEFLTYFQNEAQLEKSRLLSDRFSAERPKGSFSTLEIQRTEQGDSAMYLCASSPALNTEAFFGQGTRLTVV.

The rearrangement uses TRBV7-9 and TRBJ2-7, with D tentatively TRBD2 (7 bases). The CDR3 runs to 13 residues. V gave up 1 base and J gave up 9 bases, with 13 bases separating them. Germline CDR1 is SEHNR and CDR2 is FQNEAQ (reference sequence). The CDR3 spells CASSLEGGTVQYF. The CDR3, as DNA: TGTGCCAGCAGCTTAGAGGGGGGGACGGTGCAGTACTTC.

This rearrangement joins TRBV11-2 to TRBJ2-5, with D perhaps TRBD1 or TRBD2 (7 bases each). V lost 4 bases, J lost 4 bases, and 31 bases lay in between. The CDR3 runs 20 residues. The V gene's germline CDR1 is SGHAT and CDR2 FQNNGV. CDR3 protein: CASSYRQGLLLGRRRETQYF. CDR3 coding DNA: TGTGCCAGCAGCTATCGACAGGGTCTATTGCTCGGGAGGAGGAGAGAGACCCAGTACTTC.

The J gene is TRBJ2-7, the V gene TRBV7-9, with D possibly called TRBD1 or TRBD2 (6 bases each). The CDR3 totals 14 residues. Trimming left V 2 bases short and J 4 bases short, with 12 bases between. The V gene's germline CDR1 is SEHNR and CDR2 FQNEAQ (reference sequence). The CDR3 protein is CASSLPGGRYEQYF. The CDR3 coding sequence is TGTGCCAGCAGCTTACCCGGGGGCAGGTACGAGCAGTACTTC.

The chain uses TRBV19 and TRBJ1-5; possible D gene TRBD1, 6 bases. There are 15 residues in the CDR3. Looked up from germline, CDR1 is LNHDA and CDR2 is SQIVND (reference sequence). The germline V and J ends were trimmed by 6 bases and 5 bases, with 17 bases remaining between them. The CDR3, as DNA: TGTGCCAGTAGCACGGGGGCGGAGGGGTATCAGCCCCAGCATTTT. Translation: CASSTGAEGYQPQHF.

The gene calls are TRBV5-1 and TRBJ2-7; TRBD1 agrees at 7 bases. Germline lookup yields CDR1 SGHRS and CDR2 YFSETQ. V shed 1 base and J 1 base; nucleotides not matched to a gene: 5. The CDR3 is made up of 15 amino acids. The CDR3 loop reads CASSLNTGASYEQYF. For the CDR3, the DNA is TGCGCCAGCAGCTTGAATACAGGGGCGTCCTACGAGCAGTACTTC.

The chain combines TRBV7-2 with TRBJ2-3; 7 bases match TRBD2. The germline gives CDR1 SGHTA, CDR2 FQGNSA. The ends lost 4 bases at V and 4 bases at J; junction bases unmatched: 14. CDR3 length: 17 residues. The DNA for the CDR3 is TGTGCCAGCAGCTATGCCCAATTAGGCGGGAGCCCAGATACGCAGTATTTT. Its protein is CASSYAQLGGSPDTQYF.

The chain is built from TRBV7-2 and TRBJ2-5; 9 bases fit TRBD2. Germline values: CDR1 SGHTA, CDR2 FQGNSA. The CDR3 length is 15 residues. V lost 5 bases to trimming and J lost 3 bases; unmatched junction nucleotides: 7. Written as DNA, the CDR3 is TGTGCCAGCAGCCTTCTAGCGGGAATTGAAGAGACCCAGTACTTC. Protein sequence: CASSLLAGIEETQYF.

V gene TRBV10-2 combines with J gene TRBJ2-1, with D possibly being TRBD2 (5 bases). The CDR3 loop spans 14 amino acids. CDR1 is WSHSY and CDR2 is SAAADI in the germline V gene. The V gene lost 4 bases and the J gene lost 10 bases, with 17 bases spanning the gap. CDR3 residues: CASSVRTFPGEQFF. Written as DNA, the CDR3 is TGCGCCAGCAGTGTCCGGACTTTTCCGGGGGAGCAGTTCTTC.

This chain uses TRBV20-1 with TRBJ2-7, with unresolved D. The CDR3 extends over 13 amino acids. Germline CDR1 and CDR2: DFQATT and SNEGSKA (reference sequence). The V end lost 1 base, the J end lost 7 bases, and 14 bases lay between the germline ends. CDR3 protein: CSARVMGLEEQYF. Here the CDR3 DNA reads TGCAGTGCTAGAGTCATGGGTCTTGAAGAGCAGTACTTC.

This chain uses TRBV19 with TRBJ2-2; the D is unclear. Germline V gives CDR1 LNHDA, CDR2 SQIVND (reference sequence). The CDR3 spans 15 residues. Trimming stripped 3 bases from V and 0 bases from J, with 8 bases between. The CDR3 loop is CASSMDAANTGELFF. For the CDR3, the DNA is TGTGCCAGTAGTATGGACGCCGCGAACACCGGGGAGCTGTTTTTT.

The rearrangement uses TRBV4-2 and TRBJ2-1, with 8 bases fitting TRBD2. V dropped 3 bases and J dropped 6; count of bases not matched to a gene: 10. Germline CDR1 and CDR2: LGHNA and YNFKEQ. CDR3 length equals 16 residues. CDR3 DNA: TGTGCCAGCAGCCACCCTACGGGGGGGTATGGCAATGAGCAGTTCTTC. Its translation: CASSHPTGGYGNEQFF.

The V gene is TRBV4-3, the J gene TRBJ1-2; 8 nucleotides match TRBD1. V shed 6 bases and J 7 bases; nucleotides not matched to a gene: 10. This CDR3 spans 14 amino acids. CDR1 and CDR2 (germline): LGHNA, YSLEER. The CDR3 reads CASSPTGDRSGYTF. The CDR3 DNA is TGCGCCAGCAGTCCTACAGGGGACAGGTCTGGCTACACCTTC.

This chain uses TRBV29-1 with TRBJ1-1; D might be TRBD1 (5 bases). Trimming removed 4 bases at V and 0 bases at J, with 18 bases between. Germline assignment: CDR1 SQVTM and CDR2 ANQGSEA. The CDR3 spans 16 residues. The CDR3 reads CSVVGGSGPLNTEAFF. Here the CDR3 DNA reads TGCAGCGTTGTGGGGGGATCAGGGCCCTTGAACACTGAAGCTTTCTTT.

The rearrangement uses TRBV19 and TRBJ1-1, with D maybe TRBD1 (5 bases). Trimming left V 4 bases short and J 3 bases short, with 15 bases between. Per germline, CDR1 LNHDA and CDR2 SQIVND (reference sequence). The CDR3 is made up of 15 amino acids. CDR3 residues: CASSRRSGGDTEAFF. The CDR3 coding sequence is TGTGCCAGTAGTAGACGTTCTGGGGGGGACACTGAAGCTTTCTTT.

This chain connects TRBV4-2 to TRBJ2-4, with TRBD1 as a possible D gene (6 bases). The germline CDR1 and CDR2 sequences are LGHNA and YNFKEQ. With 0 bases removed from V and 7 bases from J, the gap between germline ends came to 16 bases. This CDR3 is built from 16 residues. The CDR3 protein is CASSQDSSGAWNIQYF. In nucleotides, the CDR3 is TGTGCCAGCAGCCAAGATTCTTCAGGGGCTTGGAACATTCAGTACTTC.

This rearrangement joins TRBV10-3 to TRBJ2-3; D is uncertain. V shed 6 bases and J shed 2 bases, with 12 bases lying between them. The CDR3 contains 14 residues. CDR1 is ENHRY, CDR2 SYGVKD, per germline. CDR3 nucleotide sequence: TGTGCCATCAGCACTACTACAAACACAGATACGCAGTATTTT. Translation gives CAISTTTNTDTQYF.

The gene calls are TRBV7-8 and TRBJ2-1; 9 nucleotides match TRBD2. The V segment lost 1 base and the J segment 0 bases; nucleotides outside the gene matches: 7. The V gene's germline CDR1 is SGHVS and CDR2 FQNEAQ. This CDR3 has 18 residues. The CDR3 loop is CASSLGLAGISSYNEQFF. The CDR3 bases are TGTGCCAGCAGCTTAGGGCTAGCGGGGATAAGCTCCTACAATGAGCAGTTCTTC. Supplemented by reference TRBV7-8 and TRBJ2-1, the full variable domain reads GAGVSQSPRYKVAKRGQDVALRCDPISGHVSLFWYQQALGQGPEFLTYFQNEAQLDKSGLPSDRFFAERPEGSVSTLKIQRTQQEDSAVYLCASSLGLAGISSYNEQFFGPGTRLTVL.